One and the same sample provided the 4 T cell receptor beta chains below, sequenced in a study of blood T cell repertoires in COVID-19. The protocol was immunoSEQ multiplex PCR, while the TCRdb copy is restricted to in-frame clones and leaves out a portion. Of almost 350,000 clones in the sample, more than 70% were seen once. Sequencing input: peripheral blood. The source is a woman aged 60-75 years with COVID-19, enrolled during active disease.

This sequence joins TRBV28 and TRBJ1-1, with D possibly TRBD1 on 6 matching bases. The V end was cut by 5 bases, the J end by 6 bases, with 19 bases between. CDR1 MDHEN and CDR2 SYDVKM come from the germline V gene. The CDR3 totals 15 residues. CDR3 in DNA: TGTGCCAGCAGTACCCCACAGGGTAGGTACGCTGAAGCTTTCTTT. It specifies CASSTPQGRYAEAFF.

This sequence joins TRBV7-9 and TRBJ2-5; a weak D match, TRBD2 (5 bases). V was pared by 5 bases and J by 3 bases, with 13 bases between. Germline CDR1 and CDR2: SEHNR and FQNEAQ (reference sequence). CDR3 size: 14 residues. The CDR3 sequence is CASSRKSGKETQYF. Here the CDR3 DNA reads TGTGCCAGCAGCCGAAAGTCGGGGAAAGAGACCCAGTACTTC.

The rearrangement uses TRBV11-2 and TRBJ2-7, with 10 nucleotides matching TRBD1. V dropped 5 bases and J dropped 2; count of bases not matched to a gene: 3. Germline V gene sequence: CDR1 SGHAT, CDR2 FQNNGV. The CDR3 has 14 residues. The CDR3 region is CASSPGQGAYEQYF. The CDR3 DNA is TGTGCCAGCAGCCCTGGACAGGGGGCCTACGAGCAGTACTTC.

In this sample, this clone turned up once. V usage is TRBV7-9 and J usage is TRBJ1-1; TRBD1 matches at 7 bases. With V trimmed by 5 bases and J by 1 base, 4 bases remained unmatched. Germline CDR1 reads SEHNR; CDR2 reads FQNEAQ (reference sequence). The CDR3 totals 14 residues. The CDR3 sequence is CASSRTGQNTEAFF. The CDR3 DNA sequence: TGTGCCAGCAGCCGGACAGGCCAGAACACTGAAGCTTTCTTT.